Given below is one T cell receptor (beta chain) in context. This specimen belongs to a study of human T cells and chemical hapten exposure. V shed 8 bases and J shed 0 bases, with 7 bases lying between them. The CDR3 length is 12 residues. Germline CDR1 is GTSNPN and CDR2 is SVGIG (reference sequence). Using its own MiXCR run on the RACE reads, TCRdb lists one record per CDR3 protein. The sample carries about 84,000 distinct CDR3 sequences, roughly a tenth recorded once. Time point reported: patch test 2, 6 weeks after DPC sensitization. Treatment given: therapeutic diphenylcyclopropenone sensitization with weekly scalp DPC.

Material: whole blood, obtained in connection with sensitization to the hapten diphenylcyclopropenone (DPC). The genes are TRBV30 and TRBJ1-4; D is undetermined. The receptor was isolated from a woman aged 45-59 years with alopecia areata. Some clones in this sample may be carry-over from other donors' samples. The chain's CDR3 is CALGATNEKLFF. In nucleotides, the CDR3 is TGTGCCCTGGGAGCAACTAATGAAAAACTGTTTTTT.